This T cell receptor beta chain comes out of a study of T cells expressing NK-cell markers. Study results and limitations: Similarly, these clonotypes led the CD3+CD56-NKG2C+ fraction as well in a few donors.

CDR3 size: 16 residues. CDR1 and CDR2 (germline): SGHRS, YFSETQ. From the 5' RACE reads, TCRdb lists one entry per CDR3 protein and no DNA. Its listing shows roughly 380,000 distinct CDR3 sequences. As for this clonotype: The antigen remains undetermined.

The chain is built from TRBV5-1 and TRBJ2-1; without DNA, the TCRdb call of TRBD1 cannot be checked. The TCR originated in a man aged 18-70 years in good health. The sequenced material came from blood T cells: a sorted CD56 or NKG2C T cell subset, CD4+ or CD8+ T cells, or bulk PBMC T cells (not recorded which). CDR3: CASSLSSGTGTHEQFF.